The sequence of this T cell receptor (beta chain) was determined in a study of radiation and T cells in renal cell carcinoma. The V gene lost 10 bases and the J gene lost 2 bases, with 10 bases spanning the gap. Germline-derived CDR1 and CDR2 are SGHTA and FQGNSA. The CDR3 has 12 residues. Measured with immunoSEQ multiplex PCR; TCRdb has only the in-frame clones, and not every one. The data show 120,000 or so clones, approximately 80% seen once. Time point specified: blood 2 weeks post-SBRT. As for treatment: 15 Gy SBRT to primary tumor, nephrectomy 4 weeks later. Blood was sampled at baseline, 2 weeks and 4 weeks after SBRT.

The chain is built from TRBV7-2 and TRBJ2-3; D not certain. This sequence originates from a woman aged 55-69 years with renal cell carcinoma. The sample was blood, taken from a patient whose treatment included radiotherapy and nephrectomy. The CDR3 bases are TGTGCCACCAGGATGTCCACAGATACGCAGTATTTT. It specifies CATRMSTDTQYF.